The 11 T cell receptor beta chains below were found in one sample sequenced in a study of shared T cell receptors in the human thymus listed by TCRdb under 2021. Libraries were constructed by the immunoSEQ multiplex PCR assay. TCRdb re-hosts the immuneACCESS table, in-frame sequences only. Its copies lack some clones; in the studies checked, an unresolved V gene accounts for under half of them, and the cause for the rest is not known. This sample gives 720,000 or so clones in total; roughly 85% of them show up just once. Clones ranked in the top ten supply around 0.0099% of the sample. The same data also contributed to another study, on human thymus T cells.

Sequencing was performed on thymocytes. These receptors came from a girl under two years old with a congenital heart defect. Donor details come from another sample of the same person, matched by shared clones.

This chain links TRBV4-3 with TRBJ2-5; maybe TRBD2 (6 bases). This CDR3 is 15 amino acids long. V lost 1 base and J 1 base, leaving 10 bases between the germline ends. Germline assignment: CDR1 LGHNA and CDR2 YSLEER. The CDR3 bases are TGCGCCAGCAGCCAAGGCGGGACTCCCCAAGAGACCCAGTACTTC. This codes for CASSQGGTPQETQYF.

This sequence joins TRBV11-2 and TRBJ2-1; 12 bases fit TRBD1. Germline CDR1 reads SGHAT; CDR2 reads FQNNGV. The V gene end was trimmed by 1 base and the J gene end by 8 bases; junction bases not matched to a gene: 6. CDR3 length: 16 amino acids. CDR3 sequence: CASSLASGTGGYEQFF. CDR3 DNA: TGTGCCAGCAGCTTAGCATCGGGGACAGGGGGCTATGAGCAGTTCTTC. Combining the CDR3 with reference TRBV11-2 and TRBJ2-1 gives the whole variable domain EAGVAQSPRYKIIEKRQSVAFWCNPISGHATLYWYQQILGQGPKLLIQFQNNGVVDDSQLPKDRFSAERLKGVDSTLKIQPAKLEDSAVYLCASSLASGTGGYEQFFGPGTRLTVL.

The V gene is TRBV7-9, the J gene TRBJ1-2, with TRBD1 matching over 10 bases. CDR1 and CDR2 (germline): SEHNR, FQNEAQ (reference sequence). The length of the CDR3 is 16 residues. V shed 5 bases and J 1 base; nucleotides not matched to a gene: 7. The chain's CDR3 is CASSPQGQGYNYGYTF. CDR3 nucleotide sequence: TGTGCCAGCAGCCCCCAGGGACAGGGGTATAACTATGGCTACACCTTC.

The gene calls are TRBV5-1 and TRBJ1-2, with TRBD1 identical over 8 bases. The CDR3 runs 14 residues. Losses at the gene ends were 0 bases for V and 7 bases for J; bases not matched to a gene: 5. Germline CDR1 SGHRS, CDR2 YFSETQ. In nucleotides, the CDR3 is TGCGCCAGCAGCTTGGCGGACAGGGAGGGTGGCTACACCTTC. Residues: CASSLADREGGYTF.

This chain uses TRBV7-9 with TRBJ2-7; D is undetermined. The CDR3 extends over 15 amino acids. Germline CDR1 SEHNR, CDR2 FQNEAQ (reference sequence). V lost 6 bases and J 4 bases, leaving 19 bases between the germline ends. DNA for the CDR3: TGTGCCAGCAGGCCGAGGAGCCTGACCTCTTACGAGCAGTACTTC. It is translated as CASRPRSLTSYEQYF.

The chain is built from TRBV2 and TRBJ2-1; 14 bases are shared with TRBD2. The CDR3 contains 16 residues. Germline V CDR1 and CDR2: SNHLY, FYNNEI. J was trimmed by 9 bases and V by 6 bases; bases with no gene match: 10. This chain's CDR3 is CASSTPGLAGESEQFF. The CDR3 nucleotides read TGTGCCAGCAGCACACCGGGACTAGCGGGGGAAAGTGAGCAGTTCTTC.

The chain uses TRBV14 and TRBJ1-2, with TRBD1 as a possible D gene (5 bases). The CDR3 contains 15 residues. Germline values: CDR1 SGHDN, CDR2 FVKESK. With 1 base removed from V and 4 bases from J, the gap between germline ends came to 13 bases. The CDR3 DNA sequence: TGTGCCAGCAGCCAAGGAATGGAACAGGCCTATGGCTACACCTTC. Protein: CASSQGMEQAYGYTF.

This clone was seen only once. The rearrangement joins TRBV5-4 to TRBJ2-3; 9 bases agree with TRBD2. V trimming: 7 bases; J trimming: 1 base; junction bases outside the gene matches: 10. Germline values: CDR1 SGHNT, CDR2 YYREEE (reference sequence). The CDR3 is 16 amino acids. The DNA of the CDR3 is TGTGCCAGCCGCATAGGAAGACTAGCGGGCACAGATACGCAGTATTTT. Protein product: CASRIGRLAGTDTQYF.

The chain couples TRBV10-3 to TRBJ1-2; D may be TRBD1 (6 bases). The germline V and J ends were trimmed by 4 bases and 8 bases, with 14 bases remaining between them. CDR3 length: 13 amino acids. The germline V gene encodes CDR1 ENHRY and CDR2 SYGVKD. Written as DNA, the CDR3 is TGTGCCATCAGTGGACATCAGGGGCGAGGCTACACCTTC. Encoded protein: CAISGHQGRGYTF.

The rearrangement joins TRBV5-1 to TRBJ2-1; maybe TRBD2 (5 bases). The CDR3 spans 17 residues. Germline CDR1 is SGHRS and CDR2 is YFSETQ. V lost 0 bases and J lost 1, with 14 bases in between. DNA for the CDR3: TGCGCCAGCAGCTTGGTGTTTATAGCGCCTTCCTACAATGAGCAGTTCTTC. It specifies CASSLVFIAPSYNEQFF.

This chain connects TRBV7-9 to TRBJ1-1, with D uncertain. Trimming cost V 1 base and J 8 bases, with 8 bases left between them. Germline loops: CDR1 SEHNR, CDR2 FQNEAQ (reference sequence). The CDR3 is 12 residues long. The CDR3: CASSLVAGEAFF. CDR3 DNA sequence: TGTGCCAGCAGCTTAGTTGCGGGAGAAGCTTTCTTT.